This paragraph reports one T cell receptor beta chain. Its antigen is currently not known. No much larger clone is present one base from it, and per-base qualities are unavailable. The record originates from a study of blood T cell repertoires in COVID-19 (dated by TCRdb to 2018 to 2020). Some background on the complete study: The collaborator samples originated in the United States, Italy and Spain and spanned the acute and convalescent phases of COVID-19. The material from the prospective study consisted of cDNA or gDNA derived from T cells, B-cell-depleted T cells, or PBMCs. Deeply sampled blood TCRbeta repertoires from subjects exposed to, actively infected with, or recovered from COVID-19 were included in the dataset. The repertoires were released in a freely available public database meant as a resource for research on the immune response to SARS-CoV-2. Samples were obtained from the ongoing ImmuneRACE study (first 160 participants) and from 1,200 or so subjects provided by 6 global collaborators. A de-identified subject ID, COVID-19 status, age in years and sex were almost always included in the sample metadata. HLA class I and class II types, where available, came from metadata supplied by the sample provider rather than from assay-based typing.

TCRbeta CDR3 regions were amplified from genomic DNA using the immunoSEQ Assay, a bias-controlled multiplex PCR. From the authors' description of their analysis: Nucleated cell counts per sample were estimated from amplification of reference gene primers within the assay. To quantify the absolute abundance of each unique TCRbeta CDR3 rearrangement, sequence reads were collapsed and filtered. Productive Simpson clonality was computed per sample as the square root of Simpson's diversity index over productive rearrangements. The table comes from immuneACCESS by way of TCRdb, which keeps in-frame sequences with V and J called. Part of the clones is missing from these tables; in studies checked, under half for an unresolved V gene and the rest for unknown reasons. That table gives V, J and clone size, and the DNA gave D and trimming. Within this sample are 55,000 to 70,000 clones, with around nine tenths of them counted one time only. The top ten clonotypes cover around 7% of the sample.

In Seattle, one collaborating source enrolled patients while the infection was active and tracked those patients longitudinally over the course of disease. The collaborating institutions used their own protocols to collect whole blood in K2EDTA tubes. Collaborator samples were shipped for TCRbeta analysis as frozen whole blood, isolated PBMCs, or DNA extracted from either sample type. The cysteine opens and the phenylalanine closes a CDR3 of 17 amino acids. Of the read, only the CDR3 DNA is kept; its 51 bases are in frame from base 1. Sequences ENHRY (CDR1) and SYGVKD (CDR2) are obtained from the germline V gene. Trimming accounts for 2 bases at V and 1 base at J, while the number of junction bases matched to no gene is 9. What the authors observed across the whole study: The amount of clinical and demographic metadata varied by source and participant and was provided uncurated.

The sequencing sample was made of peripheral blood. The rearranged chain carries TRBV10-3 and TRBJ2-3; TRBD2 aligns with 7 central bases. The sequence derives from a middle-aged man with COVID-19, enrolled during active disease. CDR3 protein: CAISEGGGPTGTDTQYF. The DNA reads TGTGCCATCAGTGAGGGGGGGGGTCCCACGGGCACAGATACGCAGTATTTT.